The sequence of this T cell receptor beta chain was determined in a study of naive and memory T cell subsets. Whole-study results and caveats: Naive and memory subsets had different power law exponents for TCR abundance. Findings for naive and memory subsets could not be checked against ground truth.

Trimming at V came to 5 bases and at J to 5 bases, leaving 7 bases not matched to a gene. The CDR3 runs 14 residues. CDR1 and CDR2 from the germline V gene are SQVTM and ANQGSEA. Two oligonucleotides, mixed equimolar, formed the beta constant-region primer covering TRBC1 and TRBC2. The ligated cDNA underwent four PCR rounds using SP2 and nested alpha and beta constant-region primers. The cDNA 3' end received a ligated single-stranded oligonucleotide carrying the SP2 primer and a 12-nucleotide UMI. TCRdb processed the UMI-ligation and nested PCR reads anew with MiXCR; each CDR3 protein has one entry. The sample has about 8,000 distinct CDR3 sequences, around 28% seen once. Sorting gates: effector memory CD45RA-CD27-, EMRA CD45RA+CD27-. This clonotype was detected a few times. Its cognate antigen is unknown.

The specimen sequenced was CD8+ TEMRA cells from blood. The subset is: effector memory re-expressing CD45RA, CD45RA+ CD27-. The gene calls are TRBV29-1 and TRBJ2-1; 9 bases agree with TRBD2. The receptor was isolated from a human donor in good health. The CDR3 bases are TGCAGCGTTCGACTAGCGGATAAGAACAATGAGCAGTTCTTC. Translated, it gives CSVRLADKNNEQFF.